The clone carrying this T cell receptor beta chain is a singleton in its sample. Trimming left V 0 bases short and J 3 bases short, with 4 bases between. The CDR3 has 13 amino acids. Looked up from germline, CDR1 is SEHNR and CDR2 is FQNEAQ (reference sequence). This specimen belongs to a study of control samples from healthy donors and cancer patients. Profiled with immunoSEQ multiplex PCR; TCRdb holds only in-frame clones, not every one. The sample lists approximately 170,000 clones, roughly 93% seen once, with about 4% in the top ten. The receptor was derived from a woman aged 55 to 70 in good health. Sequencing was carried out using blood. The chain uses TRBV7-9 and TRBJ2-3, with D hard to call. The CDR3 nucleotides are TGTGCCAGCAGCTTAGCCCAGACAGATACGCAGTATTTT. As protein: CASSLAQTDTQYF.